The 16 T cell receptor beta chains reported below all come from one sample, sequenced in a study of shared clonotypes between healthy human individuals. Sequencing was performed with immunoSEQ multiplex PCR; in TCRdb, only in-frame clones are kept and a portion is missing. The table has fewer than 1.8 million clones, less than 99% seen once. Sequencing used naive CD4+ T cells sorted from blood. Stated subset: CD45RA+ positively selected. The receptors come from a man in his thirties or forties in good health.

The chain joins TRBV28 to TRBJ2-1, with 14 positions matching TRBD2. The CDR3 loop spans 17 amino acids. Germline values: CDR1 MDHEN, CDR2 SYDVKM. The J segment lost 7 bases and the V segment lost 10 bases, leaving 15 bases of the junction unmatched. CDR3 coding DNA: TGTGCCATCGACTCTCCTGGGACTAGCGGGAGTCGGAATGAGCAGTTCTTC. Protein sequence: CAIDSPGTSGSRNEQFF.

The chain has TRBV2 and TRBJ2-7; no definite D call. V was cut by 6 bases and J by 4 bases, with 10 bases left in between. The CDR3 spans 12 residues. The germline V gene has CDR1 SNHLY and CDR2 FYNNEI. The CDR3 sequence: CASRPDEYEQYF. In nucleotides, the CDR3 is TGTGCCAGCAGACCGGACGAATACGAGCAGTACTTC.

The gene calls are TRBV28 and TRBJ2-4; 11 bases fit TRBD2. V was clipped by 6 bases and J by 6 bases; unmatched bases: 7. The CDR3 length is 15 residues. In germline, CDR1 is MDHEN, CDR2 SYDVKM. The CDR3 loop is CASSPTSGAINIQYF. The DNA for the CDR3 is TGTGCCAGCAGCCCGACTAGCGGGGCGATAAACATTCAGTACTTC.

This clone is a singleton in its sample. The chain recombines TRBV18 with TRBJ2-7; no clear D. This CDR3 contains 18 residues. Germline CDR1 and CDR2: KGHSH and LQKENI. V shed 2 bases and J shed 3 bases, with 23 bases lying between them. In DNA, the CDR3 is TGTGCCAGCTCACCAGTAGTACAGCTCCCAAAATCGGACTACGAGCAGTACTTC. It specifies CASSPVVQLPKSDYEQYF.

DNA of the CDR3: TGTGCCAGCAGTGAGAGGAAGGACTCCTACGAGCAGTACTTC. Translated, it gives CASSERKDSYEQYF. This chain links TRBV6-1 with TRBJ2-7; D is unresolved. The V gene's germline CDR1 is MNHNS and CDR2 SASEGT. CDR3 length: 14 amino acids. V was trimmed by 3 bases and J by 0 bases, leaving 9 bases between them.

The rearrangement links TRBV28 to TRBJ2-7; 9 nucleotides align to TRBD1. The CDR3 is 15 residues long. CDR1 and CDR2 from the germline V gene are MDHEN and SYDVKM. Trimming cost V 5 bases and J 3 bases; bases outside gene matches: 8. As DNA, the CDR3 is TGTGCCAGCAGTCTACAGGGGGCCCTCCTCTACGAGCAGTACTTC. Translated: CASSLQGALLYEQYF.

This clone was counted once. V is TRBV5-1 and J is TRBJ2-1, with a weak D call TRBD2 (5 bases). The CDR3 has 13 amino acids. V lost 5 bases to trimming and J lost 7 bases, with 13 bases between them. Germline V gene sequence: CDR1 SGHRS, CDR2 YFSETQ. The DNA of the CDR3 is TGCGCCAGCAGTCTCCTTAGCGAGAATGAGCAGTTCTTC. Translated: CASSLLSENEQFF.

For this clone: Other DNA sequences from this sample encode an identical CDR3 as well. The chain employs TRBV2 and TRBJ2-7; D unclear. The CDR3 runs to 12 residues. Trimming took 8 bases from V and 0 from J, leaving 8 bases between them. CDR1 is SNHLY and CDR2 is FYNNEI in the germline V gene. The DNA for the CDR3 is TGTGCCAGCCATGGGGACTCCTACGAGCAGTACTTC. Residues: CASHGDSYEQYF.

The chain joins TRBV10-3 to TRBJ1-5; D uncertain. Deletions cut 3 bases from V and 6 bases from J, with 9 bases between. CDR3 size: 13 residues. Germline CDR1 and CDR2: ENHRY and SYGVKD. The CDR3: CAISELEGQPQHF. The CDR3 DNA reads as TGTGCCATCAGTGAACTAGAGGGTCAGCCCCAGCATTTT.

This chain joins TRBV15 and TRBJ2-7; D gene unclear. CDR3 length equals 15 residues. Trimming removed 0 bases from V and 0 bases from J, with 9 bases in between. From germline, CDR1 is LNHNV and CDR2 YYDKDF (reference sequence). The CDR3 is CATSRDRWSSYEQYF. Here the CDR3 DNA reads TGTGCCACCAGCAGAGATCGATGGAGCTCCTACGAGCAGTACTTC.

This sequence joins TRBV28 and TRBJ2-2, with TRBD2 matching 12 bases. V shed 8 bases and J 6 bases; nucleotides not matched to a gene: 16. Germline V CDR1 and CDR2: MDHEN, SYDVKM. The CDR3 loop spans 18 amino acids. The CDR3 region is CASWSSGRAATSAGELFF. CDR3 nucleotides: TGTGCCAGCTGGTCTAGCGGGAGGGCCGCGACGTCCGCCGGGGAGCTGTTTTTT.

The chain carries TRBV19 and TRBJ1-1; 7 bases line up with TRBD1. Germline V gene sequence: CDR1 LNHDA, CDR2 SQIVND (reference sequence). The CDR3 totals 15 residues. The J segment lost 3 bases and the V segment lost 1 base, leaving 5 bases of the junction unmatched. The CDR3 nucleotides are TGTGCCAGTAGTATAGGGGGGACAGTCTACACTGAAGCTTTCTTT. It specifies CASSIGGTVYTEAFF.

The genes are TRBV5-1 and TRBJ2-2, with D maybe TRBD2 (5 bases). CDR1 is SGHRS, CDR2 YFSETQ, per germline. V was clipped by 1 base and J by 7 bases, with 11 bases between them. There are 14 residues in the CDR3. The DNA of the CDR3 is TGCGCCAGCAGCTTGAACGGACTCTTCGGGGAGCTGTTTTTT. Amino acids: CASSLNGLFGELFF.

This chain connects TRBV12-5 to TRBJ1-1; perhaps TRBD1 as D (6 bases). The CDR3 has 15 residues. V shed 5 bases and J shed 1 base, with 14 bases lying between them. In germline, CDR1 is LGHNT, CDR2 FRNRAP. The CDR3 region has the DNA TGTGCTAGTGGTCCGCAACGGGGACAGAACACTGAAGCTTTCTTT. Its translation is CASGPQRGQNTEAFF.

This chain links TRBV7-8 with TRBJ1-2; D uncertain. Trimming stripped 3 bases from V and 1 base from J, with 12 bases between. CDR3 length: 15 amino acids. Germline V gene sequence: CDR1 SGHVS, CDR2 FQNEAQ. The CDR3 region has the DNA TGTGCCAGCAGCTTCGACCGACCTTTTAACTATGGCTACACCTTC. Translation gives CASSFDRPFNYGYTF.

This sequence joins TRBV20-1 and TRBJ1-1; a weak D match, TRBD1 (5 bases). Per germline, CDR1 DFQATT and CDR2 SNEGSKA (reference sequence). This CDR3 is 11 amino acids long. CDR3 sequence: CSRVGGTEAFF. CDR3 in DNA: TGCAGCAGGGTGGGGGGCACTGAAGCTTTCTTT.